This passage covers 18 T cell receptor beta chains from one sample sequenced in a study of glioma-infiltrating T cells after dendritic cell vaccination. Clones were read by immunoSEQ multiplex PCR, and TCRdb kept only the in-frame ones, dropping some. Of about 38,000 clones in the sample, around 80% are singletons; the top ten hold 7.8%. Specimen: blood, collected before dendritic cell vaccination. The receptors come from a human donor with glioblastoma.

About this clone: The identical CDR3 is also encoded by other nucleotide sequences in the sample. The genes are TRBV30 and TRBJ2-7, with D possibly being TRBD2 (6 bases). CDR1 and CDR2 (germline): GTSNPN, SVGIG (reference sequence). The CDR3 has 15 amino acids. The V end lost 2 bases, the J end lost 0 bases, and 14 bases lay between the germline ends. In DNA, the CDR3 is TGTGCCTGGAGTCCCGGAGGGGACCCCTCCTACGAGCAGTACTTC. It yields the protein CAWSPGGDPSYEQYF.

V is TRBV28 and J is TRBJ2-7; 9 positions agree with TRBD2. Germline V CDR1 and CDR2: MDHEN, SYDVKM. The V and J ends lost 2 bases and 4 bases, in that order; junction bases with no gene match: 3. The CDR3 has 14 amino acids. CDR3 nucleotide sequence: TGTGCCAGCAGTTTACTAGCGGGGAGTTACGAGCAGTACTTC. Protein sequence: CASSLLAGSYEQYF.

The table lists this clone with a count of one. The rearrangement joins TRBV5-6 to TRBJ2-1, with TRBD2 matching 9 bases. CDR1 is SGHDT, CDR2 YYEEEE, per germline. The CDR3 loop spans 13 amino acids. V dropped 4 bases and J dropped 9; count of bases not matched to a gene: 5. CDR3 region: CASSGTSQREQFF. The CDR3 DNA reads as TGTGCCAGCAGCGGGACTAGCCAACGTGAGCAGTTCTTC.

The chain carries TRBV30 and TRBJ1-2; D is perhaps TRBD1 (5 bases). In germline, CDR1 is GTSNPN, CDR2 SVGIG (reference sequence). The CDR3 is 13 amino acids. V was shortened by 0 bases and J by 7 bases, with 12 bases between the two germline ends. The CDR3 DNA sequence: TGTGCCTGGAGTGTAGGGTGGCAGGGTGGCTACACCTTC. Protein product: CAWSVGWQGGYTF.

This rearrangement joins TRBV29-1 to TRBJ2-7; 8 bases line up with TRBD2. This CDR3 has 13 amino acids. From germline, CDR1 is SQVTM and CDR2 ANQGSEA. V lost 2 bases to trimming and J lost 7 bases; unmatched junction nucleotides: 7. The CDR3 nucleotides are TGCAGCGTTGAATTCAGGGCTAGCGGGGAGCAGTACTTC. Amino acids: CSVEFRASGEQYF.

This chain uses TRBV4-3 with TRBJ1-1; TRBD1 is a possible D gene (5 bases). V lost 1 base and J 5 bases, leaving 11 bases between the germline ends. The germline gives CDR1 LGHNA, CDR2 YSLEER. There are 14 residues in the CDR3. The CDR3 region is CASSQGGGGTEAFF. The CDR3 DNA follows: TGCGCCAGCAGCCAAGGGGGGGGAGGAACTGAAGCTTTCTTT.

The V and J genes are TRBV6-6 and TRBJ1-1; 8 bases fit TRBD1. V trimming: 6 bases; J trimming: 4 bases; junction bases outside the gene matches: 13. Looked up from germline, CDR1 is MNHNY and CDR2 is SVGAGI (reference sequence). The CDR3 contains 16 residues. The CDR3 loop is CASREDRGTGFTEAFF. Written as DNA, the CDR3 is TGTGCCAGCAGGGAGGATAGAGGGACAGGATTCACTGAAGCTTTCTTT.

The V and J genes are TRBV7-6 and TRBJ2-6, with D unclear. The length of the CDR3 is 14 residues. Per the germline V gene, CDR1 is SGHVS and CDR2 is FNYEAQ. Trimming took 5 bases from V and 0 from J, leaving 5 bases between them. CDR3 nucleotide sequence: TGTGCCAGCAGCGCGTACTCTGGGGCCAACGTCCTGACTTTC. Encoded protein: CASSAYSGANVLTF.

V is TRBV15 and J is TRBJ2-7; a possible D gene is TRBD1 (6 bases). The germline CDR1 and CDR2 sequences are LNHNV and YYDKDF (reference sequence). V was cut by 0 bases and J by 3 bases, with 6 bases left in between. The CDR3 has 13 residues. DNA for the CDR3: TGTGCCACCAGCAGAGACAGGGGCTACGAGCAGTACTTC. Its translation is CATSRDRGYEQYF. The variable domain in full, with the rest retrieved from reference TRBV15 and TRBJ2-7, is DAMVIQNPRYQVTQFGKPVTLSCSQTLNHNVMYWYQQKSSQAPKLLFHYYDKDFNNEADTPDNFQSRRPNTSFCFLDIRSPGLGDTAMYLCATSRDRGYEQYFGPGTRLTVT.

The rearrangement uses TRBV2 and TRBJ1-2; no clear D gene. V dropped 7 bases and J dropped 8 bases, with 14 bases sitting between them. There are 12 residues in the CDR3. Germline CDR1 SNHLY, CDR2 FYNNEI. The CDR3 is CASTRTVRGYTF. The CDR3 nucleotides are TGTGCCAGCACCCGCACGGTTCGAGGCTACACCTTC.

A single count supports this clone. The chain recombines TRBV7-3 with TRBJ1-2, with D possibly TRBD1 on 6 matching bases. The V and J ends lost 8 bases and 2 bases respectively, with 21 bases between them. There are 16 residues in the CDR3. From germline, CDR1 is SGHTA and CDR2 FQGTGA. CDR3 in DNA: TGTGCCAGCCGAAATATCCACCCCGACAGGAACTATGGCTACACCTTC. Protein: CASRNIHPDRNYGYTF.

V usage is TRBV5-5 and J usage is TRBJ2-5; maybe TRBD2 (5 bases). CDR1 and CDR2 (germline): SGHKS, YYEKEE (reference sequence). The CDR3 sequence is 15 residues long. V lost 0 bases, J lost 1 base, and 10 bases lay in between. CDR3 sequence reads: CASSLDGLAQETQYF. CDR3 bases: TGTGCCAGCAGCTTGGATGGGCTAGCCCAAGAGACCCAGTACTTC. The entire variable domain, with the rest obtained from reference TRBV5-5 and TRBJ2-5, is as follows: DAGVTQSPTHLIKTRGQQVTLRCSPISGHKSVSWYQQVLGQGPQFIFQYYEKEERGRGNFPDRFSARQFPNYSSELNVNALLLGDSALYLCASSLDGLAQETQYFGPGTRLLVL.

The rearrangement joins TRBV5-1 to TRBJ2-7; D perhaps matches TRBD1 (6 bases). Germline CDR1 is SGHRS and CDR2 is YFSETQ. The V end lost 4 bases, the J end lost 5 bases, and 16 bases lay between the germline ends. The CDR3 is 14 amino acids. The CDR3 is CASSTDPGVDEQYF. CDR3 coding DNA: TGCGCCAGCAGCACCGACCCAGGGGTCGACGAGCAGTACTTC.

The rearrangement uses TRBV18 and TRBJ1-4, with 9 bases that match TRBD1. CDR3 size: 15 residues. J was trimmed by 8 bases and V by 6 bases; bases with no gene match: 10. Germline V gene data show CDR1 as KGHSH and CDR2 as LQKENI. CDR3 DNA sequence: TGTGCCAGCTCGCTCCGACAGGGGGAAGGGGAAAAACTGTTTTTT. It encodes CASSLRQGEGEKLFF.

The J gene is TRBJ1-1, the V gene TRBV30; D not resolved. The CDR3 loop spans 12 amino acids. Trimming took 1 base from V and 1 from J, leaving 4 bases between them. The germline V gene encodes CDR1 GTSNPN and CDR2 SVGIG (reference sequence). CDR3 DNA: TGTGCCTGGAGTGCAGGGAACACTGAAGCTTTCTTT. Residues: CAWSAGNTEAFF.

The chain links TRBV9 to TRBJ2-3; D is perhaps TRBD2 (5 bases). V dropped 4 bases and J dropped 0 bases, with 15 bases sitting between them. From germline, CDR1 is SGDLS and CDR2 YYNGEE. This CDR3 spans 16 amino acids. The CDR3 nucleotides read TGTGCCAGCAGCCCATTGGACTGGTCTAGCACAGATACGCAGTATTTT. Residues: CASSPLDWSSTDTQYF.

CDR3 sequence: CASSQVGGPTDTQYF. The CDR3 DNA reads as TGTGCCAGCAGCCAAGTAGGGGGCCCCACAGATACGCAGTATTTT. The chain joins TRBV14 to TRBJ2-3; 7 nucleotides match TRBD1. This CDR3 has 15 residues. From germline, CDR1 is SGHDN and CDR2 FVKESK. V gave up 1 base and J gave up 2 bases; unmatched junction bases: 3.

This clone showed up just once. The rearrangement uses TRBV4-2 and TRBJ2-3; tentative D call: TRBD1 (5 bases). The V gene's germline CDR1 is LGHNA and CDR2 YNFKEQ. The CDR3 is made up of 15 amino acids. V was trimmed by 0 bases and J by 0 bases, leaving 7 bases between them. The chain's CDR3 is CASSQEGQSTDTQYF. The CDR3 DNA is TGTGCCAGCAGCCAAGAGGGGCAGAGCACAGATACGCAGTATTTT.